A single sample gave rise to the 4 T cell receptor beta chains below, sequenced in a study of blood T cell repertoires in COVID-19. Libraries were prepared by immunoSEQ multiplex PCR; TCRdb keeps only in-frame clonotypes and omits some of them. The sample shows around 140,000 clones, approximately 80% of them seen only once. Input material: peripheral blood. These receptors all stem from a human donor in a cohort sampled during active COVID-19.

This clone was recorded once. This chain connects TRBV5-8 to TRBJ1-2, with D maybe TRBD1 (6 bases). Trimming pared 6 bases from V and 8 bases from J, leaving 14 bases between. The germline V gene encodes CDR1 SGHTS and CDR2 YDEGEE. The CDR3 has 12 residues. This chain's CDR3 is CASTLGGAGYTF. In DNA, the CDR3 is TGTGCCAGCACCCTTGGGGGGGCCGGCTACACCTTC.

The V and J genes are TRBV30 and TRBJ1-2, with 9 nucleotides matching TRBD1. After removal of 1 base from V and 4 bases from J, the junction contained 4 bases not matched to a gene. This CDR3 region has 14 residues. Germline V lookup: CDR1 GTSNPN, CDR2 SVGIG (reference sequence). CDR3 sequence: CAWSAGTGTYGYTF. CDR3 sequence (DNA): TGTGCCTGGAGTGCCGGGACAGGGACCTATGGCTACACCTTC.

The V gene is TRBV3-1 (or the pseudogene TRBV3-2), the J gene TRBJ2-1; D may be TRBD2 (6 bases). The CDR3 runs to 15 residues. The germline V gene encodes CDR1 LGHDT and CDR2 YNNKEL (reference sequence). V was trimmed by 7 bases and J by 8 bases, leaving 21 bases between them. Here the CDR3 DNA reads TGTGCCAGCACCTCTTTGCGGGGATCGAGCGATGAGCAGTTCTTC. Its translation is CASTSLRGSSDEQFF.

The V call is TRBV6-2 or TRBV6-3, the J call TRBJ1-2, with D possibly matching TRBD1 (6 bases). Trimming took 7 bases from V and 4 from J, leaving 13 bases between them. The CDR3 covers 13 residues. CDR1 and CDR2 from the germline V gene are MNHEY and SVGEGT. CDR3: CASTPDSGYGYTF. The CDR3 nucleotides read TGTGCCAGCACCCCGGACAGCGGCTATGGCTACACCTTC.